This T cell receptor beta chain was found in a study of blood T cell repertoires in COVID-19. Some clones are missing from TCRdb's copy, which holds only in-frame ones; the method was immunoSEQ multiplex PCR. The table shows about 42,000 clones, with more than 75% occurring only once. Trimming left V 1 base short and J 3 bases short, with 22 bases between. Looked up from germline, CDR1 is SGHVS and CDR2 is FQNEAQ. The CDR3 runs 19 residues. The origin of this receptor is an older man with acute or convalescent COVID-19. The chain carries TRBV7-8 and TRBJ2-4; D perhaps matches TRBD2 (6 bases). Sequenced: peripheral blood. CDR3: CASSLESGRRRVGKNIQYF. The DNA for the CDR3 is TGTGCCAGCAGCTTAGAATCAGGTCGGCGGAGGGTAGGCAAAAACATTCAGTACTTC.